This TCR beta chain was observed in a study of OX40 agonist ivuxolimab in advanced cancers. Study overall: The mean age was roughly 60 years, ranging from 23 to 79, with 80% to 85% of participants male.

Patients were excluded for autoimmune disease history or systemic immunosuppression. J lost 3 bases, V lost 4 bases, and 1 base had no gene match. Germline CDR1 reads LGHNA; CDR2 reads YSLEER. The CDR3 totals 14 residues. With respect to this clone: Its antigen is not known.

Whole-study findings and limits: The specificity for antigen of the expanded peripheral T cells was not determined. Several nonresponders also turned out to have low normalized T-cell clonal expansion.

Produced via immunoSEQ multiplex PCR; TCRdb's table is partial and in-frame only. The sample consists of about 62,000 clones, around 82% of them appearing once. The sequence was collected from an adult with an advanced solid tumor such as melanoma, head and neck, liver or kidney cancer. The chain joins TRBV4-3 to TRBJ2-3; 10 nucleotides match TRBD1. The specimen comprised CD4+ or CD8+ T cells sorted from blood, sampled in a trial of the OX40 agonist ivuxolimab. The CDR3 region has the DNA TGCGCCAGCAGCCGACAGGGGGCAACAGATACGCAGTATTTT. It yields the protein CASSRQGATDTQYF.